Below, 11 T cell receptor beta chains from the same sample are listed, as sequenced in a study of TIL therapy for anti-PD-1-resistant metastatic lung cancer. Time point denoted: pre-treatment sample, taken before nivolumab and TIL therapy. Most excised metastases sampled were pleural nodules or supraclavicular lymph nodes. This was the immunoSEQ v3 assay. TCRdb's copy holds only in-frame clones and misses some; the assay was immunoSEQ multiplex PCR. The sample consists of 95,000 or so clones, around 71% of them appearing once. The material was tumor tissue, obtained at baseline. The receptors shown here come from a person between 30 and 80 years old with non-small cell lung cancer.

This clone showed up many times. The chain carries TRBV24-1 and TRBJ2-5, with D possibly being TRBD1 (5 bases). In germline, CDR1 is KGHDR, CDR2 SFDVKD. CDR3 length equals 16 residues. V lost 4 bases and J lost 1, with 15 bases in between. The CDR3 loop is CATSDLDSEIQETQYF. The DNA of the CDR3 is TGTGCCACCAGTGACCTTGACAGCGAAATCCAAGAGACCCAGTACTTC.

This clone was observed many times. The V call is TRBV6-1, the J call TRBJ2-5; maybe TRBD1 (6 bases). The CDR3 runs to 18 residues. V was cut by 4 bases and J by 5 bases, with 26 bases left in between. Germline V gene sequence: CDR1 MNHNS, CDR2 SASEGT. CDR3 amino acids: CASSVQIPIPGQGETQYF. The CDR3 DNA is TGTGCCAGCAGTGTTCAGATTCCGATACCAGGGCAGGGGGAGACCCAGTACTTC.

The chain joins TRBV16 to TRBJ1-2; 9 bases map to TRBD1. The V gene's germline CDR1 is KGHSY and CDR2 FQNENV. Unmatched junction bases numbered 10, after V lost 3 bases and J lost 5 bases. The CDR3 runs 16 residues. Written as DNA, the CDR3 is TGTGCCAGCAGCCAGACCGGGACAGGGCTTGGATATGGCTACACCTTC. Translation gives CASSQTGTGLGYGYTF.

V is TRBV10-3 and J is TRBJ2-7; TRBD2 matches at 14 bases. V lost 1 base and J lost 4; bases outside the gene matches: 0. This CDR3 has 15 amino acids. In germline, CDR1 is ENHRY, CDR2 SYGVKD. CDR3 loop: CAISEWTSGRYEQYF. The CDR3 region has the DNA TGTGCCATCAGTGAGTGGACTAGCGGGAGGTACGAGCAGTACTTC.

V gene TRBV9 combines with J gene TRBJ1-1, with 7 bases aligning to TRBD1. The CDR3 covers 15 residues. Trimming took 4 bases from V and 0 from J; bases not matched to a gene: 6. Germline V gene data show CDR1 as SGDLS and CDR2 as YYNGEE. The chain's CDR3 is CASSPRQGMNTEAFF. DNA for the CDR3: TGTGCCAGCAGCCCCCGACAGGGAATGAACACTGAAGCTTTCTTT.

The V and J genes are TRBV5-1 and TRBJ1-1; D is perhaps TRBD1 (6 bases). Germline CDR1 SGHRS, CDR2 YFSETQ. The V end was cut by 1 base, the J end by 10 bases, with 11 bases between. CDR3 length: 12 amino acids. The CDR3 is CASSLSGGTAFF. CDR3 DNA: TGCGCCAGCAGCTTGTCTGGGGGCACAGCTTTCTTT. Full variable domain (missing parts from reference TRBV5-1 and TRBJ1-1): KAGVTQTPRYLIKTRGQQVTLSCSPISGHRSVSWYQQTPGQGLQFLFEYFSETQRNKGNFPGRFSGRQFSNSRSEMNVSTLELGDSALYLCASSLSGGTAFFGQGTRLTVV.

The V and J genes are TRBV19 and TRBJ1-2; D gene uncertain. Per the germline V gene, CDR1 is LNHDA and CDR2 is SQIVND (reference sequence). Trimming took off 4 bases at V and 8 bases at J, with 20 bases between the two ends. CDR3 size: 15 residues. CDR3 sequence reads: CASSTPTSLGYGYTF. Written as DNA, the CDR3 is TGTGCCAGTAGTACCCCAACCTCTCTCGGCTACGGCTACACCTTC.

Only a few counts were recorded for this clone. The rearrangement uses TRBV10-3 and TRBJ2-7; 7 positions agree with TRBD2. The CDR3 totals 14 residues. Germline assignment: CDR1 ENHRY and CDR2 SYGVKD. V shed 4 bases, J shed 1 base, and the junction held 4 bases outside the gene matches. Here the CDR3 reads CAISGGLLSYEQYF. The CDR3 region has the DNA TGTGCCATCAGTGGGGGACTATTATCCTACGAGCAGTACTTC.

V is TRBV19 and J is TRBJ2-7; 7 bases map to TRBD1. Losses at the gene ends were 2 bases for V and 4 bases for J; bases not matched to a gene: 5. CDR1 is LNHDA and CDR2 is SQIVND in the germline V gene (reference sequence). There are 14 residues in the CDR3. The CDR3 spells CASSIKTGPYEQYF. The CDR3 bases are TGTGCCAGTAGTATAAAGACAGGGCCATACGAGCAGTACTTC.

This chain uses TRBV14 with TRBJ1-3, with D uncertain. V lost 1 base and J 0 bases, leaving 13 bases between the germline ends. In germline, CDR1 is SGHDN, CDR2 FVKESK. The CDR3 runs to 17 residues. CDR3: CASSQGMSRYSGNTIYF. The CDR3 DNA reads as TGTGCCAGCAGCCAAGGGATGAGCCGCTACTCTGGAAACACCATATATTTT.

V usage is TRBV6-2 or TRBV6-3 and J usage is TRBJ2-1; TRBD2 is a possible D gene (5 bases). The CDR3 spans 15 residues. Trimming stripped 5 bases from V and 2 bases from J, with 13 bases between. Per the germline V gene, CDR1 is MNHEY and CDR2 is SVGEGT. The CDR3 region has the DNA TGTGCCAGCAGTCCCGACTACCTACCCTACAATGAGCAGTTCTTC. It yields the protein CASSPDYLPYNEQFF.